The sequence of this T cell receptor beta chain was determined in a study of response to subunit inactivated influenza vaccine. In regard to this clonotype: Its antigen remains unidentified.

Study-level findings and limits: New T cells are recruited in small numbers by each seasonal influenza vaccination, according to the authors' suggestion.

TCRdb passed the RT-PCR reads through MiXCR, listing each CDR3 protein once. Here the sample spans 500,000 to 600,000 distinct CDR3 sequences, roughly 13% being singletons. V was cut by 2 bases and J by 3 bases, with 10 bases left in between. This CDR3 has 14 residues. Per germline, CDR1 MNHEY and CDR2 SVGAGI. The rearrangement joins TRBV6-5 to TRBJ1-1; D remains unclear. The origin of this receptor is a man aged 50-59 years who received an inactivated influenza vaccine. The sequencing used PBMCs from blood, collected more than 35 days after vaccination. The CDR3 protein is CASSYRREDTEAFF. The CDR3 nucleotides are TGTGCCAGCAGTTACCGGCGGGAGGACACTGAAGCTTTCTTT.